This TCR beta chain was observed in a study of cytomegalovirus exposure and HLA in healthy donors. Researchers ran the PCR with 60 Vbeta and 13 Jbeta primers. This table comes from immunoSEQ multiplex PCR, and its TCRdb copy is limited to in-frame clones, with some not included. The sample holds under 200,000 clones, roughly 81% seen once. The CDR3 contains 17 residues. V gave up 4 bases and J gave up 6 bases; unmatched junction bases: 13. Germline CDR1 is SGHVS and CDR2 is FQNEAQ. This clone has only one observation. Input material: PBMCs. This TCR was recovered from a man aged 25-40 years in good health and CMV-seropositive. This sequence joins TRBV7-8 and TRBJ2-3; 10 bases agree with TRBD2. This CDR3 reads CASSSRLAGPPDDTQYF. The CDR3 DNA sequence: TGTGCCAGCAGCTCCCGACTAGCGGGCCCGCCCGATGATACGCAGTATTTT.